Listed below are T cell receptor beta chains from one sample, sequenced in a study of blood T cell repertoires in COVID-19. This table comes from immunoSEQ multiplex PCR, and its TCRdb copy is limited to in-frame clones, with some not included. The sample shows about 150,000 clones, around 87% of them seen only once. Sequenced: peripheral blood. The receptors shown here come from a woman aged 55-70 years with active COVID-19. The CDR3 runs from the conserved cysteine through the conserved F or W. A D gene is named only where the DNA matches it firmly. Rows give clone size only sometimes, using once, few, many, or a class for an expanded clone.

TRBJ1-1 | NA | TRBV6-6 | NA | 14 | CASSYSLGGTEAFF | TGTGCCAGCAGTTACTCTCTCGGGGGCACTGAAGCTTTCTTT
TRBJ2-1 | NA | TRBV7-2 | TRBD2 | 18 | CASSKAPSGRATGNEQFF | TGTGCCAGCAGCAAAGCCCCTAGCGGGAGGGCCACGGGCAATGAGCAGTTCTTC
TRBJ2-1 | NA | TRBV3-1/TRBV3-2 | TRBD2 | 13 | CASSQDGGRVQFF | TGTGCCAGCAGCCAGGACGGCGGGAGAGTGCAGTTCTTC
TRBJ1-6 | few | TRBV6-5 | NA | 15 | CASSSRVTYNSPLHF | TGTGCCAGCAGTAGCAGGGTGACATATAATTCACCCCTCCACTTT
TRBJ1-1 | NA | TRBV6-6 | NA | 15 | CASSYSSRVYTEAFF | TGTGCCAGCAGTTACTCGAGCAGGGTATACACTGAAGCTTTCTTT
TRBJ1-2 | NA | TRBV29-1 | NA | 13 | CSYPSTAGYGYTF | TGCAGCTACCCCTCCACAGCTGGATATGGCTACACCTTC
TRBJ2-7 | NA | TRBV7-2 | TRBD2 | 15 | CASSFRDYSSYEQYF | TGTGCCAGCAGCTTTCGGGACTACAGCTCCTACGAGCAGTACTTC
TRBJ1-1 | NA | TRBV6-2/TRBV6-3 | NA | 11 | CASSLYSEAFF | TGTGCCAGCAGTTTGTACAGTGAAGCTTTCTTT
TRBJ1-1 | once | TRBV4-3 | NA | 16 | CASSQDSGRLNTEAFF | TGCGCCAGCAGCCAAGATAGCGGTCGACTGAACACTGAAGCTTTCTTT
TRBJ2-2 | NA | TRBV6-5 | NA | 14 | CASSSRGGAGELFF | TGTGCCAGCAGCTCTAGGGGGGGTGCCGGGGAGCTGTTTTTT
TRBJ2-7 | NA | TRBV29-1 | NA | 17 | CSVEEAALGGFPYEQYF | TGCAGCGTTGAAGAAGCCGCCCTGGGGGGTTTTCCTTACGAGCAGTACTTC
TRBJ2-3 | NA | TRBV30 | NA | 17 | CAWSPWREYPSTDTQYF | TGTGCCTGGAGTCCTTGGCGGGAATACCCTAGCACAGATACGCAGTATTTT
TRBJ1-1 | once | TRBV9 | TRBD1 | 14 | CASSEAGTGAVAFF | TGTGCCAGCAGTGAAGCCGGGACAGGGGCGGTAGCTTTCTTT
TRBJ1-2 | once | TRBV19 | NA | 14 | CASSMAQEFYGYTF | TGTGCCAGTAGTATGGCACAGGAGTTCTATGGCTACACCTTC
TRBJ2-1 | NA | TRBV7-2 | TRBD2 | 15 | CASSQGTSSYNEQFF | TGTGCCAGCAGCCAAGGGACTAGCTCCTACAATGAGCAGTTCTTC
TRBJ2-6 | NA | TRBV7-2 | TRBD2 | 18 | CASSFNVGGRVGANVLTF | TGTGCCAGCAGCTTTAATGTTGGCGGGAGGGTTGGGGCCAACGTCCTGACTTTC